Presented here are 27 T cell receptor beta chains from one specimen sequenced in a study of CD8+ T cells in alopecia areata (dated by TCRdb to 2016 to 2019). Libraries were made using the immunoSEQ multiplex PCR assay. RNA was extracted from all samples and reverse transcribed into cDNA as template for TCR sequencing. Sourced from immuneACCESS, this table was stored by TCRdb with only in-frame sequences that have V and J called. A share of the clones is absent; for the studies checked, an unresolved V gene accounts for under half, and the remainder has no known explanation. This sample gives about 250,000 clones in total; around 64% of them show up just once. The ten largest clones take up 0.8% to 1% of the sample. Read against the paper, the sample's treatment or condition label means: oral pan-JAK inhibitor, 5-10 mg twice daily. The sample here was CD4+ T cells sorted from blood, taken between weeks 51 and 52, from a patient treated with tofacitinib. The source is a human donor with alopecia areata.

This chain links TRBV7-9 with TRBJ1-1; no clear D gene. CDR3 length equals 15 residues. Germline-derived CDR1 and CDR2 are SEHNR and FQNEAQ (reference sequence). Trimming removed 1 base from V and 1 base from J, with 10 bases in between. CDR3 residues: CASSLGATGNTEAFF. CDR3 DNA sequence: TGTGCCAGCAGCTTAGGTGCCACCGGGAACACTGAAGCTTTCTTT.

The V call is TRBV29-1, the J call TRBJ2-2, with 9 bases fitting TRBD1. J was trimmed by 6 bases and V by 7 bases; bases with no gene match: 3. The germline V gene has CDR1 SQVTM and CDR2 ANQGSEA. CDR3 length: 12 amino acids. Here the CDR3 reads CSAGTGSGELFF. For the CDR3, the DNA is TGCAGCGCCGGGACAGGGTCCGGGGAGCTGTTTTTT.

The chain employs TRBV9 and TRBJ2-7; 7 nucleotides agree with TRBD2. V shed 0 bases, J shed 6 bases, and the junction held 6 bases outside the gene matches. CDR3 size: 14 residues. From germline, CDR1 is SGDLS and CDR2 YYNGEE. CDR3 in amino acids: CASSVDGGFGEQYF. The CDR3 bases are TGTGCCAGCAGCGTAGACGGGGGGTTCGGCGAGCAGTACTTC.

The chain combines TRBV30 with TRBJ1-5, with a tentative D call TRBD1 (5 bases). Germline loops: CDR1 GTSNPN, CDR2 SVGIG (reference sequence). V lost 2 bases, J lost 6 bases, and 11 bases lay in between. CDR3 length: 13 amino acids. The CDR3 DNA sequence: TGTGCCTGGAGTCTGGGGACGGGTCAGCCCCAGCATTTT. Its protein is CAWSLGTGQPQHF. The full variable domain, its missing parts supplied by reference TRBV30 and TRBJ1-5, is SQTIHQWPATLVQPVGSPLSLECTVEGTSNPNLYWYRQAAGRGLQLLFYSVGIGQISSEVPQNLSASRPQDRQFILSSKKLLLSDSGFYLCAWSLGTGQPQHFGDGTRLSIL.

V is TRBV30 and J is TRBJ1-5, with 11 bases lining up with TRBD1. V lost 2 bases and J lost 6; bases outside the gene matches: 6. CDR1 and CDR2 from the germline V gene are GTSNPN and SVGIG (reference sequence). This CDR3 spans 15 amino acids. The CDR3 reads CAWSSGTGGFQPQHF. The DNA of the CDR3 is TGTGCCTGGAGTTCCGGGACAGGGGGGTTTCAGCCCCAGCATTTT.

This sequence joins TRBV29-1 and TRBJ2-7; no definite D call. The V end was cut by 4 bases, the J end by 5 bases, with 6 bases between. In germline, CDR1 is SQVTM, CDR2 ANQGSEA. This CDR3 is 10 amino acids long. The CDR3 DNA sequence: TGCAGCGTTGGGGCAGACGAGCAGTACTTC. Translating it yields CSVGADEQYF.

A remark on this clone: One junction end disagrees with the germline gene, perhaps due to a read error. The chain is built from TRBV2 and TRBJ2-7; no firm D call. The CDR3 extends over 10 amino acids. Germline lookup yields CDR1 SNHLY and CDR2 FYNNEI. As DNA, the CDR3 is TGTGCCAGCAGTGTGTCTCATACCTTATTC. Its protein is CASSVSHTLF.

The CDR3 DNA follows: TGTGCCAGCAGCTTCGGGGGAGGCGGCTACACCTTC. This sequence encodes CASSFGGGGYTF. The rearrangement links TRBV5-4 to TRBJ1-2, with D tentatively TRBD1 (5 bases). The CDR3 has 12 residues. V lost 2 bases and J 8 bases, leaving 10 bases between the germline ends. Germline assignment: CDR1 SGHNT and CDR2 YYREEE (reference sequence). The full variable domain, in which reference TRBV5-4 and TRBJ1-2 provide the parts outside the CDR3, is ETGVTQSPTHLIKTRGQQVTLRCSSQSGHNTVSWYQQALGQGPQFIFQYYREEENGRGNFPPRFSGLQFPNYSSELNVNALELDDSALYLCASSFGGGGYTFGSGTRLTVV.

The chain recombines TRBV7-2 with TRBJ2-5; TRBD2 agrees at 8 bases. Unmatched junction bases numbered 8, after V lost 5 bases and J lost 3 bases. CDR1 and CDR2 from the germline V gene are SGHTA and FQGNSA. CDR3 length: 15 amino acids. The chain's CDR3 is CASSPRTSREETQYF. DNA of the CDR3: TGTGCCAGCAGCCCTAGGACTAGCAGAGAAGAGACCCAGTACTTC. Full variable domain (remainder filled in from reference TRBV7-2 and TRBJ2-5): GAGVSQSPSNKVTEKGKDVELRCDPISGHTALYWYRQSLGQGLEFLIYFQGNSAPDKSGLPSDRFSAERTGGSVSTLTIQRTQQEDSAVYLCASSPRTSREETQYFGPGTRLLVL.

This chain connects TRBV27 to TRBJ2-7; 12 bases are shared with TRBD2. The CDR3 sequence is 17 residues long. V shed 0 bases and J 2 bases; nucleotides not matched to a gene: 5. In germline, CDR1 is MNHEY, CDR2 SMNVEV (reference sequence). CDR3 coding DNA: TGTGCCAGCAGTTTATCCTATCGGACTAGCGGGACCTACGAGCAGTACTTC. It is translated as CASSLSYRTSGTYEQYF.

The chain employs TRBV7-3 and TRBJ1-2; D call uncertain. V gave up 11 bases and J gave up 3 bases, with 13 bases separating them. The germline CDR1 and CDR2 sequences are SGHTA and FQGTGA. The CDR3 totals 12 residues. The CDR3 loop reads CAGTNEDYGYTF. The DNA for the CDR3 is TGTGCCGGCACCAACGAGGACTATGGCTACACCTTC.

This clone was seen a single time. The V and J genes are TRBV15 and TRBJ2-7; D may be TRBD1 (6 bases). V lost 2 bases, J lost 4 bases, and 9 bases lay in between. CDR1 LNHNV and CDR2 YYDKDF come from the germline V gene (reference sequence). CDR3 length: 13 residues. The CDR3 protein is CATSRPDRYEQYF. The CDR3 nucleotides read TGTGCCACCAGCAGACCAGACAGGTACGAGCAGTACTTC.

The chain uses TRBV29-1 and TRBJ1-2; D possibly corresponds to TRBD1 (6 bases). The CDR3 totals 15 residues. V was pared by 4 bases and J by 3 bases, with 18 bases between. Germline V gene lookup returns CDR1 SQVTM and CDR2 ANQGSEA. The CDR3, as DNA: TGCAGCGTTGTTCCCTCCGGACAGTATGACTATGGCTACACCTTC. Its protein product is CSVVPSGQYDYGYTF.

This clone was seen a handful of times. The chain couples TRBV30 to TRBJ1-2, with D unresolved. Trimming removed 4 bases from V and 0 bases from J, with 9 bases in between. Germline CDR1 is GTSNPN and CDR2 is SVGIG (reference sequence). This CDR3 comprises 13 residues. For the CDR3, the DNA is TGTGCCTGGACCTTTGGGACTAACTATGGCTACACCTTC. It translates to CAWTFGTNYGYTF.

The gene calls are TRBV30 and TRBJ2-3; the match to TRBD2 covers 10 bases. Trimming at V came to 0 bases and at J to 6 bases, leaving 9 bases not matched to a gene. Germline V gene lookup returns CDR1 GTSNPN and CDR2 SVGIG (reference sequence). The CDR3 consists of 16 residues. As DNA, the CDR3 is TGTGCCTGGAGTGTTGGAGGTAGCGGGGGGTGGGATACGCAGTATTTT. It translates to CAWSVGGSGGWDTQYF.

The chain employs TRBV5-4 and TRBJ1-2, with D possibly being TRBD1 (5 bases). Trimming took off 1 base at V and 4 bases at J, with 8 bases between the two ends. Germline CDR1 SGHNT, CDR2 YYREEE (reference sequence). The CDR3 extends over 13 amino acids. The CDR3 loop is CASSLPGVYGYTF. DNA for the CDR3: TGTGCCAGCAGCTTGCCGGGGGTCTATGGCTACACCTTC.

The V gene is TRBV5-1, the J gene TRBJ2-1, with D perhaps assigned TRBD1 or TRBD2 (6 bases each). V was cut by 6 bases and J by 5 bases, with 9 bases left in between. This CDR3 contains 12 residues. The germline V gene has CDR1 SGHRS and CDR2 YFSETQ. The CDR3 sequence: CASTGGDNEQFF. CDR3 nucleotides: TGCGCCAGCACCGGGGGCGACAATGAGCAGTTCTTC.

The chain recombines TRBV29-1 with TRBJ2-6, with 7 bases identical to TRBD1. The CDR3 sequence is 18 residues long. The V gene's germline CDR1 is SQVTM and CDR2 ANQGSEA. Trimming removed 5 bases from V and 7 bases from J; junction bases left unmatched: 20. The CDR3 protein is CSVPTFGTEGTRANVLTF. CDR3 nucleotide sequence: TGCAGCGTTCCTACATTCGGGACAGAGGGAACAAGAGCCAACGTCCTGACTTTC. Drawing the rest from reference TRBV29-1 and TRBJ2-6, the complete variable domain is SAVISQKPSRDICQRGTSLTIQCQVDSQVTMMFWYRQQPGQSLTLIATANQGSEATYESGFVIDKFPISRPNLTFSTLTVSNMSPEDSSIYLCSVPTFGTEGTRANVLTFGAGSRLTVL.

This sequence joins TRBV4-2 and TRBJ2-7, with 7 bases aligning to TRBD2. Germline CDR1 and CDR2: LGHNA and YNFKEQ. The CDR3 consists of 16 residues. The V segment lost 1 base and the J segment 0 bases; nucleotides outside the gene matches: 6. The CDR3 reads CASSQAQRDPSYEQYF. The CDR3 DNA reads as TGTGCCAGCAGCCAAGCTCAGCGGGATCCCTCCTACGAGCAGTACTTC.

The chain uses TRBV5-1 and TRBJ1-1; the D gene is possibly TRBD1 (5 bases). The CDR3 runs 19 residues. The ends were cut back, 0 bases at V and 0 bases at J, with 21 bases in the middle. In germline, CDR1 is SGHRS, CDR2 YFSETQ. DNA for the CDR3: TGCGCCAGCAGCTTGGAAGGGACCATCTTGAGATCCTTGAACACTGAAGCTTTCTTT. The encoded protein is CASSLEGTILRSLNTEAFF.

Concerning this clone: Other DNA sequences in this specimen translate into the identical CDR3. This sequence joins TRBV5-1 and TRBJ2-5; D gene ambiguous. Germline V gene lookup returns CDR1 SGHRS and CDR2 YFSETQ. CDR3 length: 12 residues. Trimming removed 0 bases from V and 2 bases from J, with 2 bases in between. As DNA, the CDR3 is TGCGCCAGCAGCTTGGCTCAAGAGACCCAGTACTTC. Translation gives CASSLAQETQYF.

The chain joins TRBV11-2 to TRBJ1-3; D possibly corresponds to TRBD1 (5 bases). Germline V gene sequence: CDR1 SGHAT, CDR2 FQNNGV. V was cut by 3 bases and J by 5 bases, with 17 bases left in between. The CDR3 has 16 amino acids. CDR3 sequence (DNA): TGTGCCAGCAGCTTGATGGCACAGGACGACAGAAACACCATATATTTT. Amino acids: CASSLMAQDDRNTIYF.

This clone appeared a few times. V and J are TRBV6-6 and TRBJ1-4, with 12 bases identical to TRBD1. CDR1 and CDR2 (germline): MNHNY, SVGAGI (reference sequence). CDR3 size: 14 residues. V lost 6 bases to trimming and J lost 7 bases; unmatched junction nucleotides: 3. The CDR3: CASRRDRGPEKLFF. DNA for the CDR3: TGTGCCAGCAGGCGGGACAGGGGGCCTGAAAAACTGTTTTTT.

Regarding this clone: Other DNA sequences in this sample translate to the same CDR3. The chain has TRBV30 and TRBJ2-7; no clear D. The germline CDR1 and CDR2 sequences are GTSNPN and SVGIG (reference sequence). The V and J ends lost 3 bases and 2 bases respectively, with 8 bases between them. This CDR3 has 12 residues. This chain's CDR3 is CAWSGGAYEQYF. The CDR3 region has the DNA TGTGCCTGGAGCGGCGGCGCCTACGAGCAGTACTTC.

V and J are TRBV9 and TRBJ2-5; 8 nucleotides align to TRBD2. Germline V gene lookup returns CDR1 SGDLS and CDR2 YYNGEE. V shed 0 bases, J shed 5 bases, and the junction held 6 bases outside the gene matches. This CDR3 spans 15 amino acids. The CDR3 DNA reads as TGTGCCAGCAGCGTAGCGGGGGGGGCCGGTGAGACCCAGTACTTC. Its protein product is CASSVAGGAGETQYF.

V and J are TRBV7-3 and TRBJ2-3; the D call may be TRBD1 or TRBD2 (5 bases each). V lost 2 bases, J lost 2 bases, and 11 bases lay in between. The V gene's germline CDR1 is SGHTA and CDR2 FQGTGA. The CDR3 runs to 15 residues. In nucleotides, the CDR3 is TGTGCCAGCAGCTTAGGGGGTCCCTCCACAGATACGCAGTATTTT. Its protein is CASSLGGPSTDTQYF.

In regard to this clone: Other DNA sequences of this sample code for an identical CDR3. The CDR3 DNA reads as TGCGCCAGCAGCCAAGGATTCACAGATACGCAGTATTTT. This sequence encodes CASSQGFTDTQYF. V is TRBV4-3 and J is TRBJ2-3; D gene ambiguous. Germline V CDR1 and CDR2: LGHNA, YSLEER. The length of the CDR3 is 13 residues. V gave up 1 base and J gave up 2 bases, with 4 bases separating them.